A selection of T cell receptor beta chains follows, all from one sample in a study of CD8 T cells in ankylosing spondylitis. TCRdb ran MiXCR on the 5' RACE reads and lists one entry per CDR3 protein. Of under 130,000 distinct CDR3 sequences in the sample, around 24% were seen once. Sequencing was carried out using synovial fluid, either unsorted or a sorted T cell fraction (not recorded which). Receptor source: a male donor with ankylosing spondylitis. Each CDR3 is given with its conserved first and last residue. The D gene is left open where the match is weak. Not every row has a clone size; where given, it reads once, few, many or a size class.

few	TRBD1	TRBV20-1	TRBJ2-5	CSAVTGGEGETQYF	TGCAGTGCGGTAACAGGGGGCGAGGGGGAGACCCAGTACTTC
many	NA	TRBV11-2	TRBJ1-6	CASSLAGNNSPLHF	TGTGCCAGCAGCTTGGCAGGGAATAATTCACCCCTCCACTTT
NA	NA	TRBV11-3	TRBJ1-1	CASSFGGSLNTEAFF	TGTGCCAGCAGCTTCGGGGGCAGCCTGAACACTGAAGCTTTCTTT
NA	NA	TRBV18	TRBJ2-1	CASSARNERQFF	TGTGCCAGCTCAGCACGCAACGAGCGGCAGTTCTTC
NA	NA	TRBV2	TRBJ2-1	CASISGTASYNEQFF	TGTGCCAGCATCAGCGGGACAGCCTCCTACAATGAGCAGTTCTTC
NA	TRBD2	TRBV6-1	TRBJ2-3	CASRPGGSGTDTQYF	TGTGCCAGCAGGCCCGGGGGGTCGGGGACAGATACGCAGTATTTT
NA	NA	TRBV29-1	TRBJ2-5	CSVGGAGNQETQYF	TGCAGCGTTGGTGGGGCAGGAAACCAAGAGACCCAGTACTTC
many	NA	TRBV14	TRBJ2-7	CASRPGTSYEQYF	TGTGCCAGCAGACCCGGGACCAGCTACGAGCAGTACTTC
NA	NA	TRBV20-1	TRBJ2-7	CSARVGGIYEQYF	TGCAGTGCTAGAGTAGGCGGGATCTACGAGCAGTACTTC
few	TRBD2	TRBV2	TRBJ2-1	CASSADSGSNQFF	TGTGCCAGCAGTGCTGATAGCGGGAGTAATCAGTTCTTC
NA	TRBD1	TRBV20-1	TRBJ2-1	CSAREGTAYNEQFF	TGCAGTGCTAGAGAGGGGACAGCCTACAATGAGCAGTTCTTC
many	TRBD2	TRBV5-6	TRBJ2-1	CASSSLAGVYNEQFF	TGTGCCAGCAGCTCACTAGCGGGAGTTTACAATGAGCAGTTCTTC
NA	NA	TRBV11-2	TRBJ2-1	CASRPVAYNEQFF	TGTGCCAGCAGGCCTGTGGCCTACAATGAGCAGTTCTTC
NA	NA	TRBV12-3/TRBV12-4	TRBJ1-3	CASSSLDGTGNTIYF	TGTGCCAGCAGCAGCCTCGACGGAACTGGAAACACCATATATTTT
NA	NA	TRBV6-5	TRBJ1-4	CASSYSIARGYEKLFF	TGTGCCAGCAGTTACTCGATAGCACGAGGATATGAAAAACTGTTTTTT
NA	NA	TRBV20-1	TRBJ2-3	CSATGTSYADTQYF	TGCAGTGCAACCGGGACCTCGTACGCGGATACGCAGTATTTT
few	TRBD1	TRBV11-2	TRBJ1-3	CASSFPPGQGTSSGNTIYF	TGTGCCAGCAGCTTTCCCCCGGGACAGGGTACCTCCTCTGGAAACACCATATATTTT
NA	NA	TRBV6-4	TRBJ2-1	CASSDGDYNEQFF	TGTGCCAGCAGTGACGGGGATTACAATGAGCAGTTCTTC
few	NA	TRBV12-3/TRBV12-4	TRBJ1-2	CASTKSGTTSYGYTF	TGTGCCAGCACCAAATCCGGGACGACGAGCTATGGCTACACCTTC
few	NA	TRBV2	TRBJ1-4	CASSERAIATNEKLFF	TGTGCCAGCAGTGAAAGGGCCATAGCAACTAATGAAAAACTGTTTTTT